A single sample is the source of the 14 T cell receptor beta chains below, sequenced in a study of blood T cells in healthy people across ages. Through a sample-barcoded 5' primer and a J-beta primer mix, a second PCR was run for about 6 to 11 cycles. TCRdb reprocessed the 5' RACE reads via MiXCR and lists one record per CDR3 protein. The data show 710,000 or so distinct CDR3 sequences, about 24% seen once. What was sequenced was blood. These receptors originate from a man aged 65 to 79 in good health.

Concerning this clonotype itself: The DNA is omitted, as the CDR3 cannot be located on it reliably, and the CDR3 follows TCRdb's listing. The chain links TRBV7-5 to TRBJ2-7; the table's D call, TRBD1, has no DNA check behind it. TRBV7-5 is a pseudogene locus. Including both end residues, the CDR3 is 14 amino acids long. CDR3 sequence: CISVPEARTGEQYV.

The chain combines TRBV5-1 with TRBJ2-3, with TRBD2 matching 10 bases. The CDR3 totals 15 residues. V shed 2 bases and J 5 bases; nucleotides not matched to a gene: 5. Germline V CDR1 and CDR2: SGHRS, YFSETQ. CDR3 sequence reads: CASSFLAGEVDTQYF. Here the CDR3 DNA reads TGCGCCAGCAGCTTCCTAGCGGGGGAGGTAGATACGCAGTATTTT. Looking up the rest from reference TRBV5-1 and TRBJ2-3 gives the full variable domain: KAGVTQTPRYLIKTRGQQVTLSCSPISGHRSVSWYQQTPGQGLQFLFEYFSETQRNKGNFPGRFSGRQFSNSRSEMNVSTLELGDSALYLCASSFLAGEVDTQYFGPGTRLTVL.

The chain uses TRBV12-3 or TRBV12-4 and TRBJ1-1; D gene uncertain. This CDR3 is built from 15 residues. The germline V and J ends were trimmed by 5 bases and 2 bases, with 15 bases remaining between them. CDR3 loop: CASSTLRFRNTEAFF. CDR3 sequence (DNA): TGTGCCAGCAGTACCCTGAGGTTCCGTAACACTGAAGCTTTCTTT.

The chain has TRBV5-5 and TRBJ2-1; TRBD2 agrees at 8 bases. V gave up 4 bases and J gave up 1 base; unmatched junction bases: 13. This CDR3 has 18 amino acids. In germline, CDR1 is SGHKS, CDR2 YYEKEE (reference sequence). The CDR3 nucleotides read TGTGCCAGCAGCCGACCGGCGGGAGGTTTTGAGTCCTACAATGAGCAGTTCTTC. Translating gives CASSRPAGGFESYNEQFF. The full variable domain, its missing parts supplied by reference TRBV5-5 and TRBJ2-1, is DAGVTQSPTHLIKTRGQQVTLRCSPISGHKSVSWYQQVLGQGPQFIFQYYEKEERGRGNFPDRFSARQFPNYSSELNVNALLLGDSALYLCASSRPAGGFESYNEQFFGPGTRLTVL.

This clonotype was seen only once. V gene TRBV12-3 or TRBV12-4 combines with J gene TRBJ2-1; TRBD1 matches 8 bases. This CDR3 is 15 amino acids long. V was clipped by 7 bases and J by 3 bases; unmatched bases: 8. CDR3 DNA: TGTGCCAGCACTTTTCGGACAGGGAACTACAATGAGCAGTTCTTC. Translation: CASTFRTGNYNEQFF.

The chain links TRBV6-1 to TRBJ1-1, with 11 nucleotides matching TRBD1. The CDR3 is made up of 16 amino acids. Germline values: CDR1 MNHNS, CDR2 SASEGT. With V trimmed by 5 bases and J by 4 bases, 9 bases remained unmatched. CDR3 sequence: CASSLRTGGAGTEAFF. In DNA, the CDR3 is TGTGCCAGCAGTCTCCGGACAGGGGGCGCGGGCACTGAAGCTTTCTTT.

This clonotype was seen a few times. V is TRBV30 and J is TRBJ2-3; D is unresolved. This CDR3 has 12 amino acids. V dropped 0 bases and J dropped 5 bases, with 6 bases sitting between them. Germline CDR1 reads GTSNPN; CDR2 reads SVGIG (reference sequence). The CDR3 spells CAWSVDRDTQYF. In DNA form, the CDR3 reads TGTGCCTGGAGTGTAGACCGAGATACGCAGTATTTT.

This clonotype was observed many times. The chain joins TRBV5-1 to TRBJ1-1, with no clear D. This CDR3 has 14 residues. The V gene's germline CDR1 is SGHRS and CDR2 YFSETQ. V was trimmed by 0 bases and J by 1 base, leaving 7 bases between them. This CDR3 reads CASSLGPTNTEAFF. CDR3 bases: TGCGCCAGCAGCTTGGGGCCAACGAACACTGAAGCTTTCTTT. The entire variable domain, with the rest obtained from reference TRBV5-1 and TRBJ1-1, is as follows: KAGVTQTPRYLIKTRGQQVTLSCSPISGHRSVSWYQQTPGQGLQFLFEYFSETQRNKGNFPGRFSGRQFSNSRSEMNVSTLELGDSALYLCASSLGPTNTEAFFGQGTRLTVV.

At least ten counts were recorded for this clonotype. The V gene is TRBV7-9, the J gene TRBJ1-1; perhaps TRBD1 as D (5 bases). The CDR3 runs 15 residues. The germline gives CDR1 SEHNR, CDR2 FQNEAQ (reference sequence). Trimming took off 4 bases at V and 1 base at J, with 13 bases between the two ends. CDR3 residues: CASSSGGGSNTEAFF. The CDR3 coding sequence is TGTGCCAGCAGCTCCGGGGGGGGGTCGAACACTGAAGCTTTCTTT.

Note on this clonotype: This may be a read error, as it is one base from a much larger clone. The V call is TRBV11-3, the J call TRBJ1-3; unclear D gene. CDR1 is SGHNT and CDR2 is YENEEA in the germline V gene. The CDR3 runs 16 residues. CDR3 loop: CASSPRTVPSRNTIYF. The CDR3 DNA reads as TGTGCCAGCAGCCCGCGGACGGTTCCCTCTCGAAACACCATATATTTT.

This clonotype was counted between two and nine times. The CDR3 carries no conserved terminal phenylalanine or tryptophan, so it likely arises from a read error. The limits of the CDR3 on the DNA are not certain, so only TCRdb's listed CDR3 is given. The chain has TRBV21-1 and TRBJ2-5; the table's D call, TRBD2, has no DNA check behind it. TRBV21-1 is a documented pseudogene. From its first to its last residue, the CDR3 has 14 amino acids. CDR3 protein: CASRPPERAGVEYV.

This rearrangement joins TRBV6-5 to TRBJ2-4; TRBD1 matches 8 bases. The CDR3 loop spans 17 amino acids. Germline V gene lookup returns CDR1 MNHEY and CDR2 SVGAGI. Trimming cost V 5 bases and J 2 bases; bases outside gene matches: 11. The CDR3 coding sequence is TGTGCCAGCAGTCAGAAACGGACAGGGCCTTCCAAAAACATTCAGTACTTC. As protein: CASSQKRTGPSKNIQYF.

V is TRBV29-1 and J is TRBJ1-1; 10 bases are shared with TRBD1. Germline V gives CDR1 SQVTM, CDR2 ANQGSEA. J gave up 7 bases and V 7 bases, and 6 bases lay outside the gene matches. This CDR3 comprises 12 residues. CDR3 DNA sequence: TGCAGCGGGGAGACAGGGGGCTTTGAAGCTTTCTTT. It encodes CSGETGGFEAFF.

There are a few counts of this clonotype. The V gene is TRBV20-1, the J gene TRBJ2-7, with TRBD1 identical over 10 bases. V trimming: 6 bases; J trimming: 2 bases; junction bases outside the gene matches: 7. Germline V lookup: CDR1 DFQATT, CDR2 SNEGSKA (reference sequence). There are 14 residues in the CDR3. This CDR3 reads CSAGQGSYTYEQYF. CDR3 nucleotides: TGCAGTGCGGGACAGGGGTCCTATACCTACGAGCAGTACTTC.